This TCR beta chain was observed in a study of PD-1 blockade in classical Hodgkin lymphoma. Study results and caveats: Any patient who commenced nivolumab under 1 year after ASCT was excluded. Significantly greater TCR diversity emerged by C4D1 in CD4+ cells but not CD8+ cells.

The time point: cycle 4 day 1 (C4D1), after 5 to 7 weeks of nivolumab. Brentuximab vedotin exposure varied among the patients, all of whom had relapsed after autologous stem cell transplantation. With respect to this clone: Its antigen is currently unknown.

The assay was immunoSEQ multiplex PCR, and TCRdb's table has in-frame clones only and misses some. The table lists 40,000 to 50,000 clones, 60% to 80% of them singletons. The TCR was taken from a human donor with classical Hodgkin lymphoma. The sequences come from peripheral blood mononuclear cells (PBMCs), collected before the fourth cycle of nivolumab.

This chain's CDR3 is CASRRGGNEQFF. CDR3 nucleotides: TGTGCCAGCAGACGCGGGGGCAATGAGCAGTTCTTC. The V gene is TRBV11-2, the J gene TRBJ2-1; 7 bases align to TRBD2. Unmatched junction bases numbered 2, after V lost 6 bases and J lost 6 bases. Germline CDR1 SGHAT, CDR2 FQNNGV. The CDR3 has 12 residues.